This T cell receptor (beta chain) stems from a study of blood T cells in healthy people across ages. This clonotype was counted between two and nine times. There were at least 6 micrograms of total RNA extracted from every sample. Through a sample-barcoded 5' primer and a J-beta primer mix, a second PCR was run for roughly 7 to 12 cycles. A template-switch adaptor with 12 random nucleotides tagged each cDNA molecule. MiXCR was run by TCRdb on the 5' RACE reads, yielding one entry per CDR3 protein. The data hold fewer than 1.5 million distinct CDR3 sequences, with around 42% observed a single time. The receptor was derived from a woman between 18 and 30 years old in good health. Sequenced material: blood.

CDR3 region: CAISVDRASYEQYF. In nucleotides, the CDR3 is TGTGCCATCAGTGTAGACCGAGCCTCCTACGAGCAGTACTTC. V usage is TRBV10-3 and J usage is TRBJ2-7; unclear D gene. Germline V gives CDR1 ENHRY, CDR2 SYGVKD. Trimming pared 4 bases from V and 0 bases from J, leaving 10 bases between. The CDR3 is made up of 14 amino acids.